These 24 T cell receptor beta chains were sequenced from one sample in a study of blood T cell repertoires in COVID-19. The table came from immunoSEQ multiplex PCR; TCRdb's copy has only in-frame clones and leaves some out. The sample includes roughly 270,000 clones, approximately 85% of them seen just once. The specimen was peripheral blood. The receptor set was obtained from a man aged 50-60 years with active or convalescent COVID-19.

V usage is TRBV6-6 and J usage is TRBJ2-1, with a weak D call TRBD2 (7 bases). Trimming removed 5 bases at V and 9 bases at J, with 23 bases between. Germline V lookup: CDR1 MNHNY, CDR2 SVGAGI (reference sequence). This CDR3 comprises 16 residues. The CDR3 here is CASSKQGGGPSSEQFF. In DNA form, the CDR3 reads TGTGCCAGCAGTAAACAAGGGGGAGGGCCTTCAAGTGAGCAGTTCTTC.

The CDR3 coding sequence is TGCGCCAGCAGCTTGAATAGGCTAGCGGCACAAGAGACCCAGTACTTC. Translating it yields CASSLNRLAAQETQYF. The V and J genes are TRBV5-1 and TRBJ2-5; 7 bases are a match to TRBD2. V shed 1 base, J shed 2 bases, and the junction held 8 bases outside the gene matches. Germline-derived CDR1 and CDR2 are SGHRS and YFSETQ. The CDR3 runs to 16 residues.

The chain links TRBV27 to TRBJ2-3; 7 nucleotides align to TRBD2. V shed 8 bases and J 0 bases; nucleotides not matched to a gene: 8. The CDR3 consists of 15 residues. The germline gives CDR1 MNHEY, CDR2 SMNVEV (reference sequence). This chain's CDR3 is CASREAGASTDTQYF. The CDR3 nucleotides are TGTGCCAGCCGCGAGGCGGGAGCTAGCACAGATACGCAGTATTTT.

The chain recombines TRBV27 with TRBJ2-7, with D possibly TRBD2 on 5 matching bases. CDR1 and CDR2 (germline): MNHEY, SMNVEV (reference sequence). Trimming took off 2 bases at V and 0 bases at J, with 11 bases between the two ends. The CDR3 has 15 residues. CDR3 DNA: TGTGCCAGCAGTTTAGCCCTAGCTTACTCCTACGAGCAGTACTTC. Its translation: CASSLALAYSYEQYF.

The CDR3 region has the DNA TGTGCCAGCAGCTTATCAGGGGCCACCTACGAGCAGTACTTC. This translates into CASSLSGATYEQYF. The gene calls are TRBV7-9 and TRBJ2-7; D may be TRBD1 (6 bases). Germline loops: CDR1 SEHNR, CDR2 FQNEAQ (reference sequence). Trimming shortened V by 2 bases and J by 2 bases, and 10 bases separated the two germline ends. The length of the CDR3 is 14 residues.

CDR3 region: CASSLAGWENEQFF. CDR3 nucleotide sequence: TGCGCCAGCAGCCTGGCGGGATGGGAGAATGAGCAGTTCTTC. The V call is TRBV5-1, the J call TRBJ2-1; maybe TRBD2 (6 bases). This CDR3 contains 14 residues. Per germline, CDR1 SGHRS and CDR2 YFSETQ. V gave up 4 bases and J gave up 7 bases, with 15 bases separating them.

The gene calls are TRBV25-1 and TRBJ2-7; tentative D call: TRBD1 (6 bases). CDR1 and CDR2 (germline): MGHDK, SYGVNS. V was clipped by 3 bases and J by 2 bases, with 11 bases between them. The CDR3 has 14 amino acids. CDR3: CASSEPGQPYEQYF. DNA for the CDR3: TGTGCCAGCAGTGAGCCGGGACAACCCTACGAGCAGTACTTC.

The chain combines TRBV5-4 with TRBJ2-5; a possible D gene is TRBD2 (5 bases). V lost 2 bases, J lost 5 bases, and 13 bases lay in between. In germline, CDR1 is SGHNT, CDR2 YYREEE (reference sequence). The CDR3 sequence is 14 residues long. The CDR3 bases are TGTGCCAGCAGCTTTTATGAGGGTAGGGAGACCCAGTACTTC. Translation gives CASSFYEGRETQYF.

This clone was seen a handful of times. The J gene is TRBJ2-2, the V gene TRBV2; D uncertain. V lost 1 base to trimming and J lost 4 bases, with 7 bases between them. CDR1 and CDR2 from the germline V gene are SNHLY and FYNNEI. CDR3 length equals 14 residues. The CDR3 DNA follows: TGTGCCAGCAGTGAAGGTCAGATCACCGGGGAGCTGTTTTTT. Its translation: CASSEGQITGELFF. The variable domain in full, completed from reference TRBV2 and TRBJ2-2, reads EPEVTQTPSHQVTQMGQEVILRCVPISNHLYFYWYRQILGQKVEFLVSFYNNEISEKSEIFDDQFSVERPDGSNFTLKIRSTKLEDSAMYFCASSEGQITGELFFGEGSRLTVL.

The chain uses TRBV25-1 and TRBJ2-7; 7 nucleotides line up with TRBD2. CDR3 length: 15 amino acids. The germline CDR1 and CDR2 sequences are MGHDK and SYGVNS. The J segment lost 2 bases and the V segment lost 1 base, leaving 5 bases of the junction unmatched. The CDR3, as DNA: TGTGCCAGCAGTGAATTGGGGGGGTCCCCCTACGAGCAGTACTTC. Translation gives CASSELGGSPYEQYF.

This clone was picked up one time. The genes are TRBV7-9 and TRBJ1-2; TRBD1 aligns across 10 bases. This CDR3 is 16 amino acids long. Germline lookup yields CDR1 SEHNR and CDR2 FQNEAQ (reference sequence). V lost 5 bases and J lost 8; bases outside the gene matches: 14. CDR3: CASSPSNPGQGIGYTF. The CDR3 DNA reads as TGTGCCAGCAGCCCAAGTAACCCGGGACAGGGGATCGGCTACACCTTC.

In this sample, this clone turned up a few times. The chain employs TRBV11-2 and TRBJ1-3, with 8 nucleotides matching TRBD1. The germline gives CDR1 SGHAT, CDR2 FQNNGV. Trimming at V came to 5 bases and at J to 0 bases, leaving 9 bases not matched to a gene. The CDR3 has 17 amino acids. This chain's CDR3 is CASSPRQGPYSGNTIYF. The CDR3, as DNA: TGTGCCAGCAGCCCTCGACAGGGGCCCTACTCTGGAAACACCATATATTTT.

J is TRBJ2-1 and V is TRBV7-3, with TRBD1 matching 9 bases. J gave up 7 bases and V 5 bases, and 9 bases lay outside the gene matches. The CDR3 loop spans 15 amino acids. Germline-derived CDR1 and CDR2 are SGHTA and FQGTGA. The CDR3 here is CASSETGGADNEQFF. CDR3 nucleotides: TGTGCCAGCAGCGAAACAGGGGGCGCGGATAATGAGCAGTTCTTC.

The chain couples TRBV5-5 to TRBJ1-6, with D possibly being TRBD1 (5 bases). CDR3 length: 14 residues. Germline V CDR1 and CDR2: SGHKS, YYEKEE (reference sequence). V shed 1 base and J shed 7 bases, with 9 bases lying between them. The CDR3 sequence is CASSLSGDNSPLHF. The CDR3 coding sequence is TGTGCCAGCAGCTTGTCGGGGGACAATTCACCCCTCCACTTT.

The gene calls are TRBV5-6 and TRBJ2-5; D is unclear. CDR1 and CDR2 from the germline V gene are SGHDT and YYEEEE. This CDR3 is built from 14 residues. The ends were cut back, 0 bases at V and 2 bases at J, with 8 bases in the middle. The CDR3 DNA sequence: TGTGCCAGCAGCTTGGGAGGTAATCAAGAGACCCAGTACTTC. Translation gives CASSLGGNQETQYF. The entire variable domain, with the rest obtained from reference TRBV5-6 and TRBJ2-5, is as follows: DAGVTQSPTHLIKTRGQQVTLRCSPKSGHDTVSWYQQALGQGPQFIFQYYEEEERQRGNFPDRFSGHQFPNYSSELNVNALLLGDSALYLCASSLGGNQETQYFGPGTRLLVL.

The rearrangement joins TRBV6-2 or TRBV6-3 to TRBJ2-2, with no clear D. The ends were cut back, 2 bases at V and 5 bases at J, with 9 bases in the middle. The CDR3 covers 14 residues. The germline V gene has CDR1 MNHEY and CDR2 SVGEGT. The CDR3 DNA follows: TGTGCCAGCAGTTACAGCTACGGGACCGGGGAGCTGTTTTTT. As protein: CASSYSYGTGELFF.

In its sample, this clone was seen a few times. This chain joins TRBV5-1 and TRBJ2-7; maybe TRBD1 (6 bases). This CDR3 is 15 amino acids long. From germline, CDR1 is SGHRS and CDR2 YFSETQ. The V end was cut by 4 bases, the J end by 2 bases, with 16 bases between. In DNA form, the CDR3 reads TGCGCCAGCAGCCCCGTGACAGGAGTGACCTACGAGCAGTACTTC. It encodes CASSPVTGVTYEQYF.

The chain couples TRBV9 to TRBJ2-6; the D gene is possibly TRBD1 (6 bases). The V end lost 1 base, the J end lost 2 bases, and 13 bases lay between the germline ends. CDR1 is SGDLS, CDR2 YYNGEE, per germline. This CDR3 contains 17 residues. In DNA form, the CDR3 reads TGTGCCAGCAGCGTAAGGATAGGGGGAGCTGGGGCCAACGTCCTGACTTTC. Translated: CASSVRIGGAGANVLTF. The variable domain in full, completed from reference TRBV9 and TRBJ2-6, reads DSGVTQTPKHLITATGQRVTLRCSPRSGDLSVYWYQQSLDQGLQFLIQYYNGEERAKGNILERFSAQQFPDLHSELNLSSLELGDSALYFCASSVRIGGAGANVLTFGAGSRLTVL.

V and J are TRBV3-1 (or the pseudogene TRBV3-2) and TRBJ1-3; 7 bases are shared with TRBD1. Germline-derived CDR1 and CDR2 are LGHDT and YNNKEL (reference sequence). The V and J ends lost 1 base and 3 bases, in that order; junction bases with no gene match: 15. This CDR3 is built from 19 residues. The CDR3 sequence is CASSQAPGGIYLDGNTIYF. CDR3 in DNA: TGTGCCAGCAGCCAAGCGCCAGGGGGGATCTATCTCGATGGAAACACCATATATTTT.

The gene calls are TRBV18 and TRBJ2-2, with D unresolved. Trimming pared 2 bases from V and 1 base from J, leaving 11 bases between. The CDR3 sequence is 16 residues long. Germline values: CDR1 KGHSH, CDR2 LQKENI. The CDR3 here is CASSPTLTQNTGELFF. CDR3 nucleotide sequence: TGTGCCAGCTCACCAACATTGACTCAGAACACCGGGGAGCTGTTTTTT.

This chain connects TRBV7-2 to TRBJ1-6; 7 bases line up with TRBD1. Germline CDR1 SGHTA, CDR2 FQGNSA. The V gene end was trimmed by 2 bases and the J gene end by 10 bases; junction bases not matched to a gene: 11. The CDR3 length is 16 residues. CDR3 DNA sequence: TGTGCCAGCAGCTTAAAGGTCCGGGACAGAAACTCACCCCTCCACTTT. This translates into CASSLKVRDRNSPLHF.

The V and J genes are TRBV6-6 and TRBJ2-1, with 11 nucleotides matching TRBD2. CDR3 length equals 15 residues. V lost 6 bases, J lost 8 bases, and 9 bases stayed unmatched. In germline, CDR1 is MNHNY, CDR2 SVGAGI (reference sequence). The CDR3 sequence: CASSLGLAGFHEQFF. In DNA form, the CDR3 reads TGTGCCAGCAGCCTAGGACTAGCGGGTTTCCATGAGCAGTTCTTC.

The count of this clone is one. The V gene is TRBV4-1, the J gene TRBJ2-7; 7 nucleotides align to TRBD1. V lost 2 bases to trimming and J lost 4 bases; unmatched junction nucleotides: 5. The germline gives CDR1 MGHRA, CDR2 YSYEKL. This CDR3 is 14 amino acids long. Written as DNA, the CDR3 is TGCGCCAGCAGCCAATCGACAGGGCGGTACGAGCAGTACTTC. It translates to CASSQSTGRYEQYF.

The chain is built from TRBV18 and TRBJ2-1; 12 bases fit TRBD2. The junction had 4 bases not matched to a gene; V was cut back by 3 bases and J by 1 base. Looked up from germline, CDR1 is KGHSH and CDR2 is LQKENI. The CDR3 runs to 17 residues. CDR3 DNA sequence: TGTGCCAGCTCACCGGGACTAGCGGGTACATCCTACAATGAGCAGTTCTTC. Translated, it gives CASSPGLAGTSYNEQFF.